This is a list of T cell receptor beta chains from one sample in a study of T cell changes during pregnancy in multiple sclerosis. Assay: immunoSEQ multiplex PCR; the TCRdb copy retains only in-frame clones and omits some. This repertoire shows around 100,000 clones, approximately 90% found once; its top ten account for less than 2%. The starting material was peripheral blood, obtained after pregnancy. The receptors originated from a female donor with multiple sclerosis, enrolled in a pregnancy study. CDR3s include the opening cysteine and the closing phenylalanine or tryptophan. The D gene is left open where the match is weak. Clone sizes are given selectively: once, few, many, or a class where the clone is expanded.

>TRBJ2-7|NA|TRBV28|NA
TGTGCCAGCAGTTCGACCCAGGGGTGGGAGCAGTACTTC
CASSSTQGWEQYF
>TRBJ1-5|few|TRBV27|NA
TGTTCGGTATGGGGCTTACAGCCCCAGCATTTT
CSVWGLQPQHF
>TRBJ1-3|NA|TRBV9|NA
TGTGCCAGCAGCGAAACCTTGGGAGCTGGAAACACCATATATTTT
CASSETLGAGNTIYF
>TRBJ2-5|NA|TRBV2|TRBD1
TGTGCCAGCAGGTACAGGGGGGACCAAGAGACCCAGTACTTC
CASRYRGDQETQYF
>TRBJ2-7|NA|TRBV11-2|TRBD2
TGTGCCAGCAGACTCACCAAAACTAGCGGGTCGATGTCCTTC
CASRLTKTSGSMSF
>TRBJ2-5|NA|TRBV2|TRBD2
TGTGCCAGCAGTAGGACTAGCGGGAGGGCCCGAGAGACCCAGTACTTC
CASSRTSGRARETQYF
>TRBJ1-4|few|TRBV6-1|NA
TGTGCCAGCAGTGAAGGAGGGGGTAAAGGGAATGAAAAACTGTTTTTT
CASSEGGGKGNEKLFF
>TRBJ2-1|NA|TRBV6-5|TRBD2
TGTGCCAGCAGTTTACGTGTAGCGGGGGCCTACAATGAGCAGTTCTTC
CASSLRVAGAYNEQFF
>TRBJ2-5|NA|TRBV28|NA
TGTGCCAGCAGTTTCCCCCTAGGTGGAGTGGAGACCCAGTACTTC
CASSFPLGGVETQYF
>TRBJ1-5|NA|TRBV9|TRBD1
TGTGCCAGCAGCGTAGGGGACAGAGTTGATAATCAGCCCCAGCATTTT
CASSVGDRVDNQPQHF
>TRBJ2-5|once|TRBV13|TRBD2
TGTGCCAGCAGGTGGAGCGGGGGGGTCGGAGAGACCCAGTACTTC
CASRWSGGVGETQYF
>TRBJ2-3|NA|TRBV9|TRBD1
TGTGCCAGCAGCCGCGGGACAGGGGGGGCAGATACGCAGTATTTT
CASSRGTGGADTQYF
>TRBJ1-2|NA|TRBV5-1|TRBD1
TGCGCCAGCAGCCCACTACAGGGGAACTATGGCTACACCTTC
CASSPLQGNYGYTF
>TRBJ2-1|NA|TRBV6-4|TRBD2
TGTGCCAGCAGTGATTCGGGACTAGCGGAGAACAATGAGCAGTTCTTC
CASSDSGLAENNEQFF
>TRBJ1-3|NA|TRBV2|TRBD1
TGTGCCAGCACCCCGGCAGGGGGCCCAAACACCATATATTTT
CASTPAGGPNTIYF
>TRBJ1-1|NA|TRBV11-3|TRBD1
TGTGCCAGCAGCCGCAGGGGGGCGATGAACACTGAAGCTTTCTTT
CASSRRGAMNTEAFF
>TRBJ2-7|NA|TRBV2|NA
TGTGCCAGCAGTTACAACTACGAGCAGTACTTC
CASSYNYEQYF
>TRBJ1-2|NA|TRBV2|NA
TGTGCCAGCAGTGTAGTCAGGAACTATGGCTACACCTTC
CASSVVRNYGYTF
>TRBJ1-1|NA|TRBV7-3|NA
TGTGCCAGCAGCCTGGGACAGAACACTGAAGCTTTCTTT
CASSLGQNTEAFF
>TRBJ2-7|NA|TRBV10-3|TRBD2
TGTGCCATCAGTGATCCGGGACTAGAAGCGACCTACGAGCAGTACTTC
CAISDPGLEATYEQYF
>TRBJ1-3|NA|TRBV7-9|TRBD1
TGTGCCAGCAGCCTGAGGACAGGTGGAAACACCATATATTTT
CASSLRTGGNTIYF
>TRBJ2-5|NA|TRBV18|NA
TGTGCCAGCTCACCACGGTCGGGAGAGACCCAGTACTTC
CASSPRSGETQYF